This T cell receptor (beta chain) is drawn from a study of beta chain features in type 1 diabetes. This clone turned up a few times. Antigen specificity is unknown. Expressed TCRB transcripts were sequenced because the isolated RNA had all been reverse transcribed beforehand. Here immunoSEQ multiplex PCR was the method, and the copy in TCRdb shows in-frame clones only, minus some. The repertoire holds 300,000 to 400,000 clones, with over 7% as singletons. Study results and limitations: Type 1 diabetes patients had TCRB CDR3s that were shorter (moderately but significantly so) in all four CD4+ subsets.

Per germline, CDR1 SQVTM and CDR2 ANQGSEA. V dropped 4 bases and J dropped 3 bases, with 15 bases sitting between them. The CDR3 spans 15 residues. The sample taken for sequencing was central memory CD4+ T cells from blood. This chain uses TRBV29-1 with TRBJ2-2, with unresolved D. The sequence was collected from a man younger than 45 with type 1 diabetes. The CDR3 reads CSVVQGSTDTGELFF. In DNA, the CDR3 is TGCAGCGTTGTTCAAGGTTCAACCGACACCGGGGAGCTGTTTTTT.